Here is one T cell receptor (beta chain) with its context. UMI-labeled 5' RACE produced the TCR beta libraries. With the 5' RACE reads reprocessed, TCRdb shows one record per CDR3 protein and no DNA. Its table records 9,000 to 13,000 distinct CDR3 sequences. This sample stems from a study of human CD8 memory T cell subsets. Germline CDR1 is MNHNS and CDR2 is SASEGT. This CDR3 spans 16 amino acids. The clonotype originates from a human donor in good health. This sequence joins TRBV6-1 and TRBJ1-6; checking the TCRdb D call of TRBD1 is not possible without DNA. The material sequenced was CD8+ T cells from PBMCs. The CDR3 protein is CASSPSAGTDDSPLHF.